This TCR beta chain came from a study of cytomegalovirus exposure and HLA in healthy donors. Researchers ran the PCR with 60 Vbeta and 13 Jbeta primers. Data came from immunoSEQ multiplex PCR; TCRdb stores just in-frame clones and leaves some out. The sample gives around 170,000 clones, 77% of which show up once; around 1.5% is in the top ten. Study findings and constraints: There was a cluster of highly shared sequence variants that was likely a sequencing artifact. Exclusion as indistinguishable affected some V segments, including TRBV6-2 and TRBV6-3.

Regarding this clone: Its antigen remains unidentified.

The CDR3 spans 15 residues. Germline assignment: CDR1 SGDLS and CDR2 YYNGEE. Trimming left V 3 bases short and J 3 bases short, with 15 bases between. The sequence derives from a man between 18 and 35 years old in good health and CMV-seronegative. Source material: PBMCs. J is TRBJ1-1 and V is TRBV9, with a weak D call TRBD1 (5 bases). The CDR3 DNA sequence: TGTGCCAGCAGCGGTAATCAGGGCTGGGACACTGAAGCTTTCTTT. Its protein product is CASSGNQGWDTEAFF.